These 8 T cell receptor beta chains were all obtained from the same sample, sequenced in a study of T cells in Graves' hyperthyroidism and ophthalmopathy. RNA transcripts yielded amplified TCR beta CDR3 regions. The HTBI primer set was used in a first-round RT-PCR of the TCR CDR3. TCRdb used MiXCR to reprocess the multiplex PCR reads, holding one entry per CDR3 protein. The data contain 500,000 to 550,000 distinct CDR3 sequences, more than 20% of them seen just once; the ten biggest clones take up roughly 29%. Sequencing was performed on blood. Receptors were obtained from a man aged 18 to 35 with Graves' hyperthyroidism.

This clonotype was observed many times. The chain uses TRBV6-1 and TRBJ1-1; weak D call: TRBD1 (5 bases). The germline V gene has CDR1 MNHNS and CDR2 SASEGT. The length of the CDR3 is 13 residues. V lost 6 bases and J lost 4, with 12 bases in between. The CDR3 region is CASSLDTPTEAFF. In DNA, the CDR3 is TGTGCCAGCAGCCTGGACACCCCCACTGAAGCTTTCTTT.

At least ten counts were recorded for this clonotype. The CDR3 loop is CASSILLNGEQYF. CDR3 DNA sequence: TGTGCCAGTAGTATTTTACTGAACGGCGAGCAGTACTTC. The J gene is TRBJ2-7, the V gene TRBV19; no clear D. The ends were cut back, 3 bases at V and 6 bases at J, with 12 bases in the middle. The germline V gene has CDR1 LNHDA and CDR2 SQIVND (reference sequence). This CDR3 comprises 13 residues. The whole variable domain, filled in from reference TRBV19 and TRBJ2-7, reads DGGITQSPKYLFRKEGQNVTLSCEQNLNHDAMYWYRQDPGQGLRLIYYSQIVNDFQKGDIAEGYSVSREKKESFPLTVTSAQKNPTAFYLCASSILLNGEQYFGPGTRLTVT.

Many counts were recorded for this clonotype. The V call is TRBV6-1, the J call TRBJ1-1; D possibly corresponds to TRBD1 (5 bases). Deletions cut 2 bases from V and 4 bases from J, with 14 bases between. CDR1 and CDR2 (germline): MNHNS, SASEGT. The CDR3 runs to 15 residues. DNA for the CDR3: TGTGCCAGCAGTGAATTGGAGTCAGGGATCACTGAAGCTTTCTTT. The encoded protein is CASSELESGITEAFF.

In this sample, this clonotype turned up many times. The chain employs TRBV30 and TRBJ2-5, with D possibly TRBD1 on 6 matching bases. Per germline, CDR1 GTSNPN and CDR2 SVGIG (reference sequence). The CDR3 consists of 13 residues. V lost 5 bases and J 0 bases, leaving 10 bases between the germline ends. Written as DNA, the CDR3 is TGTGCCTGGCAACAGGGATACCAAGAGACCCAGTACTTC. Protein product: CAWQQGYQETQYF.

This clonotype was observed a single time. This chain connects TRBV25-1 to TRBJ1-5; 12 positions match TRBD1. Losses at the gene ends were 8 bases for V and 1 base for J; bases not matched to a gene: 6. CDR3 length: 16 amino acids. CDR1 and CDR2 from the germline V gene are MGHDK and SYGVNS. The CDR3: CASRDRGRLSNQPQHF. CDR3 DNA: TGTGCCAGCCGGGACAGGGGGCGTTTGAGCAATCAGCCCCAGCATTTT. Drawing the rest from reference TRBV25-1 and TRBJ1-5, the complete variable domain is EADIYQTPRYLVIGTGKKITLECSQTMGHDKMYWYQQDPGMELHLIHYSYGVNSTEKGDLSSESTVSRIRTEHFPLTLESARPSHTSQYLCASRDRGRLSNQPQHFGDGTRLSIL.

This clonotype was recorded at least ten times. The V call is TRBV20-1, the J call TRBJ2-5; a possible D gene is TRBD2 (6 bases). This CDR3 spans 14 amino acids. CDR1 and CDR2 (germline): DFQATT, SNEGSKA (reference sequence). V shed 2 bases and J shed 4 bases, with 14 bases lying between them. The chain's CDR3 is CSARPPAGGETQYF. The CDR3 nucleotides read TGCAGTGCTAGACCCCCTGCCGGGGGAGAGACCCAGTACTTC.

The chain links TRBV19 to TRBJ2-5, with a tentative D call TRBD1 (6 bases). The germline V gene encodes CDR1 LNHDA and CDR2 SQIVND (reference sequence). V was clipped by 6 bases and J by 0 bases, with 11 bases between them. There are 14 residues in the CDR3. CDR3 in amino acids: CASRPTGNQETQYF. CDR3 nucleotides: TGTGCCAGTAGACCGACAGGTAACCAAGAGACCCAGTACTTC.

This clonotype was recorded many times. The CDR3 region has the DNA TGTGCCAGCAGGGGTAGGAACTATGGCTACACCTTC. Its protein product is CASRGRNYGYTF. The chain uses TRBV25-1 and TRBJ1-2; no clear D. Germline V gene data show CDR1 as MGHDK and CDR2 as SYGVNS. V was clipped by 6 bases and J by 2 bases, with 7 bases between them. This CDR3 has 12 residues.